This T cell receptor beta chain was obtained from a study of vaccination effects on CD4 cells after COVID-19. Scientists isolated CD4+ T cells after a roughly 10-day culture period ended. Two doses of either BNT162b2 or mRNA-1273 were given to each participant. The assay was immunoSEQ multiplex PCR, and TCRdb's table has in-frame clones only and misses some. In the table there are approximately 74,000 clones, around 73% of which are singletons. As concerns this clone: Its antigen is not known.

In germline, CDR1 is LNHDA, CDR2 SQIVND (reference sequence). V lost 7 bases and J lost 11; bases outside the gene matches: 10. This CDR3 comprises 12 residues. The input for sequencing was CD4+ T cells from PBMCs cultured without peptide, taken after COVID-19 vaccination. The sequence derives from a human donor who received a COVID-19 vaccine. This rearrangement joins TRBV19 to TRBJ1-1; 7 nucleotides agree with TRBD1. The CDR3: CASMKRQGGAFF. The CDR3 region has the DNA TGTGCCAGTATGAAACGACAGGGTGGGGCTTTCTTT.